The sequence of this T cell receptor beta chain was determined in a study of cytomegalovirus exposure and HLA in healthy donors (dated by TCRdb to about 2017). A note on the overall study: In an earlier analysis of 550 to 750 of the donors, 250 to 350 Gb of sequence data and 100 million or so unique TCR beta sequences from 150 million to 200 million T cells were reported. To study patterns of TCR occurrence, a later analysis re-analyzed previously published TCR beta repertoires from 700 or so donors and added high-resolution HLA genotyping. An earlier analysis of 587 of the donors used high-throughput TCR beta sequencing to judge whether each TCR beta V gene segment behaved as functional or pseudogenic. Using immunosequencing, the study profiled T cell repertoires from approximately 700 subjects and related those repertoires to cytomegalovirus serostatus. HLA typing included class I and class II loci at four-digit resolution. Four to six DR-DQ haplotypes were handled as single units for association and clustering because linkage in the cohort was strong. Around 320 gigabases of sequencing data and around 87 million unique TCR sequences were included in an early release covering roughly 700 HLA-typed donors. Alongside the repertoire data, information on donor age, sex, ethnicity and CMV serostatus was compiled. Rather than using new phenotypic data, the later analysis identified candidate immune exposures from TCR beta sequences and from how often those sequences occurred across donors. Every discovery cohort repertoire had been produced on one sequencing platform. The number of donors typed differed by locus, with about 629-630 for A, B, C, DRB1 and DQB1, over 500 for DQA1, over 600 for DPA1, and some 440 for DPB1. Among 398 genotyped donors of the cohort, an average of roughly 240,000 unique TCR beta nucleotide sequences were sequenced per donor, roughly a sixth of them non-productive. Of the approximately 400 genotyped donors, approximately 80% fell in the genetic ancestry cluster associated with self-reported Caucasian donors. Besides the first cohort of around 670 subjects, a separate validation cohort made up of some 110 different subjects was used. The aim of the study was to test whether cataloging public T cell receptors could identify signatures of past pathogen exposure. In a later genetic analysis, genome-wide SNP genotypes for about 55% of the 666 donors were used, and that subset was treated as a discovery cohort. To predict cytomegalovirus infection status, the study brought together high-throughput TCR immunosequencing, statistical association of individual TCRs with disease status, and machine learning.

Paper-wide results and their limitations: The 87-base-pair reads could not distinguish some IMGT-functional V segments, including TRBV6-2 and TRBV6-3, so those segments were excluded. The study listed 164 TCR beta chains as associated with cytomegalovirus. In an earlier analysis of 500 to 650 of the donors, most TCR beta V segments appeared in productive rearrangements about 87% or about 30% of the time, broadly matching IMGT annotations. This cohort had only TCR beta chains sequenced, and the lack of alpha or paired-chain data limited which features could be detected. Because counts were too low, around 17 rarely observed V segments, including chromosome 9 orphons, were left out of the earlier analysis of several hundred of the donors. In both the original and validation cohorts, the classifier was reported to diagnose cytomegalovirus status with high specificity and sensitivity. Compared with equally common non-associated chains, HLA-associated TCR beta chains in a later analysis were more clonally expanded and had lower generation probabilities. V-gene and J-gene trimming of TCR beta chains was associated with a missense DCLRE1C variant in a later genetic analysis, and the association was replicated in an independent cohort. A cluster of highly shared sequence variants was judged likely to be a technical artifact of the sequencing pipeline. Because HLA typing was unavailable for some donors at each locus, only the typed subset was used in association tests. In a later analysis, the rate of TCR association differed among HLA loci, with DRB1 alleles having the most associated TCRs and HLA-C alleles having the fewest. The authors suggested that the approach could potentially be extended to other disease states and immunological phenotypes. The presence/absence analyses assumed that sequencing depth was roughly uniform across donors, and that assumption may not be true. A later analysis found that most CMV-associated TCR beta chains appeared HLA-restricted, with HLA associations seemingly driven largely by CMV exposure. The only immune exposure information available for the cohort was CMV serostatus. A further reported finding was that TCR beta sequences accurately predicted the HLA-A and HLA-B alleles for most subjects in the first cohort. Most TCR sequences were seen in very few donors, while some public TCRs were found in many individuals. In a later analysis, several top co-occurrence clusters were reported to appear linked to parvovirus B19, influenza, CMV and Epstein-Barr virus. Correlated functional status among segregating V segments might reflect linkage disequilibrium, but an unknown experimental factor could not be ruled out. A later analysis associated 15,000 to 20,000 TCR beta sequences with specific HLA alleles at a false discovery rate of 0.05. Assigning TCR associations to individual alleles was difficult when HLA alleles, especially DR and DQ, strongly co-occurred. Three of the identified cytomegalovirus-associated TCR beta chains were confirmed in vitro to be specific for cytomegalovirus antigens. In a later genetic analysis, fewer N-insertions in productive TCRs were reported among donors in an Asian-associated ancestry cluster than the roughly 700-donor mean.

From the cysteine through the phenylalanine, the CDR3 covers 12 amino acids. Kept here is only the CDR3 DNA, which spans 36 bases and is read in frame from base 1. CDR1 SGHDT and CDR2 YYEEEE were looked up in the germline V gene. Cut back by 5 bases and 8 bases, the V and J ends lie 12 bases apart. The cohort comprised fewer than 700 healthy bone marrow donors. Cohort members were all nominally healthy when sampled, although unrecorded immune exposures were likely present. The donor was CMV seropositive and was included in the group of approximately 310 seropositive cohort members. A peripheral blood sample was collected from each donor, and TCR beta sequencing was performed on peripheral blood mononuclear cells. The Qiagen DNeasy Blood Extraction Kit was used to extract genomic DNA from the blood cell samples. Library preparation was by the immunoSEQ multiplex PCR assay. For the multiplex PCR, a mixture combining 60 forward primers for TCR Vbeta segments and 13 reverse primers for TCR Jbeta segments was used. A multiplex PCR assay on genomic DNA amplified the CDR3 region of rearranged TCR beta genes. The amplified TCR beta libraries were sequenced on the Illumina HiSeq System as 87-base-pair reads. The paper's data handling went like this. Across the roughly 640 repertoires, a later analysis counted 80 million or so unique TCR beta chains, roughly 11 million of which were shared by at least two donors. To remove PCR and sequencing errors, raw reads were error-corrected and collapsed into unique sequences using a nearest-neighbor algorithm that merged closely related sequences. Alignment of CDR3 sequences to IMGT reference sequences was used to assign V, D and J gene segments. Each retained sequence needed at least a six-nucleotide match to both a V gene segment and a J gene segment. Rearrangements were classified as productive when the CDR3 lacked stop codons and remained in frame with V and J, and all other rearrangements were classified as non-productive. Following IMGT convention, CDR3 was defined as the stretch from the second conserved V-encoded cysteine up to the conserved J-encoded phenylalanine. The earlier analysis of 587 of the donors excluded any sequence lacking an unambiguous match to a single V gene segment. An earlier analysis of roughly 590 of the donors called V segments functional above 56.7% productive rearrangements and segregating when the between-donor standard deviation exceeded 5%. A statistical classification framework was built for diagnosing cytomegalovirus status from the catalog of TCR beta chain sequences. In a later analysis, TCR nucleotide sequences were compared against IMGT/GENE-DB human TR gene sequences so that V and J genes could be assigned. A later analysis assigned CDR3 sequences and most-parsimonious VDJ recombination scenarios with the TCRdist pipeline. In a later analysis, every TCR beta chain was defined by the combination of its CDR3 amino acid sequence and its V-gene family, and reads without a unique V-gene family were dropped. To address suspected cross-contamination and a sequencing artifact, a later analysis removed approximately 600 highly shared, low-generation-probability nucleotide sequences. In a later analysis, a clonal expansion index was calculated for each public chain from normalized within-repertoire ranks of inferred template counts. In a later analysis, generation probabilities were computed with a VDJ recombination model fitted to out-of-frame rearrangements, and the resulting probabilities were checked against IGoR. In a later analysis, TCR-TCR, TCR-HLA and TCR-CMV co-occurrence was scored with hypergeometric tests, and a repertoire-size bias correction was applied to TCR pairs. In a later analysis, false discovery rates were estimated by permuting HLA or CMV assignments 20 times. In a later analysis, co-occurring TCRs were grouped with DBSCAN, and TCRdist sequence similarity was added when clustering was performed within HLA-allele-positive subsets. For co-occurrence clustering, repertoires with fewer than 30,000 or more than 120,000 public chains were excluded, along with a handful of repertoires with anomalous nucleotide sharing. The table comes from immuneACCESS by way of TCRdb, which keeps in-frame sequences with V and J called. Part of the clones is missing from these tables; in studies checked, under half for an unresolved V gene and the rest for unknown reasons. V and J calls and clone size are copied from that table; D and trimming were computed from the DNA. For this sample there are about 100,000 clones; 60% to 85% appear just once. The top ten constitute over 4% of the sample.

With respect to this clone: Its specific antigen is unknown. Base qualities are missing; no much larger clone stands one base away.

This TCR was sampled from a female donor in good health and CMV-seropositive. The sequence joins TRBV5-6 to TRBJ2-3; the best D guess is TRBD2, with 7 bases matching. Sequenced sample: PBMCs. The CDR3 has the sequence CASRVGGGTQYF. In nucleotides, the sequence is TGTGCCAGCAGAGTGGGAGGGGGTACGCAGTATTTT.